These 16 T cell receptor beta chains were all obtained from the same sample, sequenced in a study of early T cells in non-severe SARS-CoV-2 infection. Each CDR3 protein is one row after TCRdb ran MiXCR on the 5' RACE reads. The data show tens of thousands of distinct CDR3 sequences, around 6.6% seen once. Sequenced material: whole blood, taken at baseline. The source is an adult who was a healthcare worker with PCR-confirmed SARS-CoV-2 infection or an uninfected control (not recorded which).

The CDR3 spells CASSLETGTEAFF. CDR3 sequence (DNA): TGTGCCAGCAGCTTGGAAACTGGCACTGAAGCTTTCTTT. V usage is TRBV11-2 and J usage is TRBJ1-1; D gene uncertain. Germline lookup yields CDR1 SGHAT and CDR2 FQNNGV. V was clipped by 3 bases and J by 4 bases, with 9 bases between them. CDR3 length equals 13 residues.

There are a few counts of this clonotype. The chain is built from TRBV9 and TRBJ2-3; unclear D gene. This CDR3 is 17 amino acids long. Germline loops: CDR1 SGDLS, CDR2 YYNGEE. V was cut by 2 bases and J by 3 bases, with 19 bases left in between. DNA for the CDR3: TGTGCCAGCAGCGTGGCTCCTCCGGGCCTCGGGACAGATACGCAGTATTTT. Translating gives CASSVAPPGLGTDTQYF.

This clonotype occurred many times. J is TRBJ1-2 and V is TRBV18; D perhaps matches TRBD1 (5 bases). CDR3 size: 15 residues. Germline V gene sequence: CDR1 KGHSH, CDR2 LQKENI. Deletions cut 3 bases from V and 4 bases from J, with 15 bases between. CDR3 coding DNA: TGTGCCAGCTCACCCCAGGGCGATTCATTCTATGGCTACACCTTC. Protein product: CASSPQGDSFYGYTF. The variable domain in full, with the rest retrieved from reference TRBV18 and TRBJ1-2, is NAGVMQNPRHLVRRRGQEARLRCSPMKGHSHVYWYRQLPEEGLKFMVYLQKENIIDESGMPKERFSAEFPKEGPSILRIQQVVRGDSAAYFCASSPQGDSFYGYTFGSGTRLTVV.

The chain links TRBV3-1 to TRBJ2-3; D is uncertain. Trimming left V 4 bases short and J 1 base short, with 6 bases between. This CDR3 region has 13 residues. The germline V gene encodes CDR1 LGHDT and CDR2 YNNKEL (reference sequence). The CDR3 region is CASSPRGTDTQYF. The CDR3 DNA is TGTGCCAGCAGCCCTCGGGGCACAGATACGCAGTATTTT.

This clonotype was recorded many times. The gene calls are TRBV18 and TRBJ2-2; no firm D call. CDR3 length equals 12 residues. Germline values: CDR1 KGHSH, CDR2 LQKENI. V lost 6 bases to trimming and J lost 6 bases, with 8 bases between them. The CDR3 spells CASSQESGELFF. The CDR3 nucleotides are TGTGCCAGCTCGCAGGAATCCGGGGAGCTGTTTTTT.

The V and J genes are TRBV7-6 and TRBJ2-4; D gene ambiguous. V was cut by 5 bases and J by 5 bases, with 10 bases left in between. The length of the CDR3 is 13 residues. In germline, CDR1 is SGHVS, CDR2 FNYEAQ. The CDR3 DNA reads TGTGCCAGCAGCAGGACCTTCGAAAACATTCAGTACTTC. Residues: CASSRTFENIQYF.

This chain uses TRBV27 with TRBJ2-7; D assignment may be TRBD1 or TRBD2 (5 bases each). Trimming pared 2 bases from V and 7 bases from J, leaving 15 bases between. Germline CDR1 is MNHEY and CDR2 is SMNVEV (reference sequence). This CDR3 contains 14 residues. The CDR3 protein is CASSLNVQGGEQYF. The CDR3 DNA is TGTGCCAGCAGTTTAAATGTCCAGGGCGGGGAGCAGTACTTC.

This clonotype has at least ten counts. The chain employs TRBV28 and TRBJ2-3; 13 bases are shared with TRBD2. In germline, CDR1 is MDHEN, CDR2 SYDVKM. This CDR3 has 17 residues. V dropped 8 bases and J dropped 5; count of bases not matched to a gene: 13. CDR3 in DNA: TGTGCCAGCTCCTTTCACACTAGCGGGGGGGCTGGAGATACGCAGTATTTT. Protein sequence: CASSFHTSGGAGDTQYF.

This clonotype has at least ten counts. The CDR3, as DNA: TGTGCCAGCAGCCCGGGCCTTAATAACTATGGCTACACCTTC. Protein sequence: CASSPGLNNYGYTF. The chain combines TRBV5-6 with TRBJ1-2; no firm D call. The V and J ends lost 4 bases and 1 base respectively, with 11 bases between them. The length of the CDR3 is 14 residues. From germline, CDR1 is SGHDT and CDR2 YYEEEE. The variable domain in full, with the rest retrieved from reference TRBV5-6 and TRBJ1-2, is DAGVTQSPTHLIKTRGQQVTLRCSPKSGHDTVSWYQQALGQGPQFIFQYYEEEERQRGNFPDRFSGHQFPNYSSELNVNALLLGDSALYLCASSPGLNNYGYTFGSGTRLTVV.

This clonotype was seen a few times. V usage is TRBV24-1 and J usage is TRBJ2-3; TRBD1 agrees at 9 bases. The germline V gene has CDR1 KGHDR and CDR2 SFDVKD. Trimming removed 4 bases from V and 6 bases from J; junction bases left unmatched: 7. The CDR3 is 15 residues long. CDR3 DNA: TGTGCCACCAGTGACCCTCGACAGGGGGGCGATACGCAGTATTTT. As protein: CATSDPRQGGDTQYF.

This clonotype was seen more than once but under ten times. The chain couples TRBV5-4 to TRBJ2-5; a possible D gene is TRBD2 (7 bases). This CDR3 contains 15 residues. Germline V gene data show CDR1 as SGHNT and CDR2 as YYREEE (reference sequence). V shed 3 bases and J shed 5 bases, with 17 bases lying between them. As DNA, the CDR3 is TGTGCCAGCAGCTCTAACGTGGGGGGGCCGGAGACCCAGTACTTC. Protein: CASSSNVGGPETQYF. The whole variable domain, filled in from reference TRBV5-4 and TRBJ2-5, reads ETGVTQSPTHLIKTRGQQVTLRCSSQSGHNTVSWYQQALGQGPQFIFQYYREEENGRGNFPPRFSGLQFPNYSSELNVNALELDDSALYLCASSSNVGGPETQYFGPGTRLLVL.

The chain uses TRBV6-5 and TRBJ1-4; 7 bases map to TRBD1. Losses at the gene ends were 1 base for V and 8 bases for J; bases not matched to a gene: 10. CDR1 is MNHEY and CDR2 is SVGAGI in the germline V gene. This CDR3 contains 16 residues. The CDR3 coding sequence is TGTGCCAGCAGTTACTTGCCGGGACAGAGGGGGGAAAAACTGTTTTTT. Translation gives CASSYLPGQRGEKLFF.

This clonotype was detected a few times. The rearrangement links TRBV5-1 to TRBJ2-3; 7 bases fit TRBD1. V dropped 2 bases and J dropped 2; count of bases not matched to a gene: 5. CDR1 SGHRS and CDR2 YFSETQ come from the germline V gene. The length of the CDR3 is 15 residues. CDR3 nucleotide sequence: TGCGCCAGCAGCTTAAGACAGGGCCTCACAGATACGCAGTATTTT. Protein sequence: CASSLRQGLTDTQYF.

The rearrangement uses TRBV29-1 and TRBJ2-7, with 7 nucleotides matching TRBD1. Germline CDR1 reads SQVTM; CDR2 reads ANQGSEA. The length of the CDR3 is 13 residues. The V and J ends lost 5 bases and 0 bases, in that order; junction bases with no gene match: 4. CDR3 sequence: CSVHRGSSYEQYF. The CDR3 DNA follows: TGCAGCGTTCACAGGGGAAGCTCCTACGAGCAGTACTTC.

This clonotype was seen at least ten times. V usage is TRBV20-1 and J usage is TRBJ1-2; D call uncertain. Looked up from germline, CDR1 is DFQATT and CDR2 is SNEGSKA (reference sequence). The germline V and J ends were trimmed by 2 bases and 0 bases, with 19 bases remaining between them. The CDR3 is made up of 17 amino acids. DNA for the CDR3: TGCAGTGCTAGACCGCTGTATTTGACGATAACTAACTATGGCTACACCTTC. Translating gives CSARPLYLTITNYGYTF.

J is TRBJ2-1 and V is TRBV24-1, with 12 bases aligning to TRBD2. Trimming at V came to 4 bases and at J to 4 bases, leaving 4 bases not matched to a gene. The CDR3 contains 16 residues. Germline assignment: CDR1 KGHDR and CDR2 SFDVKD. The CDR3 here is CATSDRTSGVYNEQFF. As DNA, the CDR3 is TGTGCCACCAGTGACAGGACTAGCGGGGTTTACAATGAGCAGTTCTTC.